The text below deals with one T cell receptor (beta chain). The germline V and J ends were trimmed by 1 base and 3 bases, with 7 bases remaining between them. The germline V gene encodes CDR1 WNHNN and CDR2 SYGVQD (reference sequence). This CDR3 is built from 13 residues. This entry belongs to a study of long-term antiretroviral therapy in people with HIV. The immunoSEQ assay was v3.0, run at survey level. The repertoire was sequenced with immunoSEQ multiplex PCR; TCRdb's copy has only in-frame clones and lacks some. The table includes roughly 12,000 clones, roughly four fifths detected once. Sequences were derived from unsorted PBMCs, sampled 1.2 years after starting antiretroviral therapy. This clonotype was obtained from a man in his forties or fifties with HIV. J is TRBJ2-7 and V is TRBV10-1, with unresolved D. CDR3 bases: TGCGCCAGCAGTGAGTTAAAGGGCTACGAGCAGTACTTC. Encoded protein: CASSELKGYEQYF.